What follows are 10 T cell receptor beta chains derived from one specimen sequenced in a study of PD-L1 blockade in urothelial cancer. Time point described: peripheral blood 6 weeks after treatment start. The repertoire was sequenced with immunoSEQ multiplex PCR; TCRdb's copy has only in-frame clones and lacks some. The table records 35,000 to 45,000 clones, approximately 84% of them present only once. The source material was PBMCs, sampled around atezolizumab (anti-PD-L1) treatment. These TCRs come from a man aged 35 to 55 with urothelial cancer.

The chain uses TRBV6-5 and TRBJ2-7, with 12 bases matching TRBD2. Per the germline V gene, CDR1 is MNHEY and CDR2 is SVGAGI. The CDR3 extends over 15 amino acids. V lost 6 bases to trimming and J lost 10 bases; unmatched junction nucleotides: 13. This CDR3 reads CASSPAPSGRGQQYF. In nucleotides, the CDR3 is TGTGCCAGCAGCCCTGCCCCTAGCGGGAGGGGGCAACAGTACTTC.

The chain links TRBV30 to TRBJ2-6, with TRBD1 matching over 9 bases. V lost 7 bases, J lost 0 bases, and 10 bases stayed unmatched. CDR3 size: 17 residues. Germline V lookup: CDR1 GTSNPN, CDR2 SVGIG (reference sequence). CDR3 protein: CASLRDRALSGANVLTF. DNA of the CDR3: TGTGCCTCCCTCCGGGACAGGGCCCTCTCTGGGGCCAACGTCCTGACTTTC.

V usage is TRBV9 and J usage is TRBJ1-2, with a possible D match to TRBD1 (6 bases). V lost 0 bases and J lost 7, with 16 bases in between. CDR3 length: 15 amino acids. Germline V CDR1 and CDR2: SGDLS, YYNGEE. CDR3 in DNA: TGTGCCAGCAGCGTAGGGGGGGGCTTATCAGCTGGCTACACCTTC. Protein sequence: CASSVGGGLSAGYTF.

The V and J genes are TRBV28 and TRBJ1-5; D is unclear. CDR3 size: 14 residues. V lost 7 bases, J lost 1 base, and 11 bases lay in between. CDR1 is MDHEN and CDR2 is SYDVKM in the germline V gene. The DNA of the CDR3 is TGTGCCAGCACCATTCCGGGGAGCAATCAGCCCCAGCATTTT. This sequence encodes CASTIPGSNQPQHF.

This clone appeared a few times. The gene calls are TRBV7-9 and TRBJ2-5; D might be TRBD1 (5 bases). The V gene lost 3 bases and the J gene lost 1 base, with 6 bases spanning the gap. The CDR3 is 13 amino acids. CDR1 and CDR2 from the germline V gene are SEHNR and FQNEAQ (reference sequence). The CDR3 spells CASSFQGQETQYF. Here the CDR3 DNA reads TGTGCCAGCAGCTTTCAGGGCCAAGAGACCCAGTACTTC.

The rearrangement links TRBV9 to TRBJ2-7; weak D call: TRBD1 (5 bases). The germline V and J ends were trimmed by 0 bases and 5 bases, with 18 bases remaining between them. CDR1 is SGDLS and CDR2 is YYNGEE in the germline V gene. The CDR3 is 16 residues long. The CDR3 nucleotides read TGTGCCAGCAGCGTAGAGGGCGACAGCTTGGGCGACGAGCAGTACTTC. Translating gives CASSVEGDSLGDEQYF. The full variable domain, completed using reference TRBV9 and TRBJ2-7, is DSGVTQTPKHLITATGQRVTLRCSPRSGDLSVYWYQQSLDQGLQFLIQYYNGEERAKGNILERFSAQQFPDLHSELNLSSLELGDSALYFCASSVEGDSLGDEQYFGPGTRLTVT.

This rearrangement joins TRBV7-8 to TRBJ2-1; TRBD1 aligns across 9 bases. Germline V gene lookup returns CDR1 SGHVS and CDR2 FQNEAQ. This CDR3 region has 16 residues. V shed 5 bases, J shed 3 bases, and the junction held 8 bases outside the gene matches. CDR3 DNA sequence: TGTGCCAGCAGCAGCCCCGGGACAGGGCACTACAATGAGCAGTTCTTC. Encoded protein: CASSSPGTGHYNEQFF.

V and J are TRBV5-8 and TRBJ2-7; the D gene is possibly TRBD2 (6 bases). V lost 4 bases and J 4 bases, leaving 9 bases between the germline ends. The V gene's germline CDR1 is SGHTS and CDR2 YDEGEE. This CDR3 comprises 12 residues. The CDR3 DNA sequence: TGTGCCAGCAGCGCTCGGGGGTACGAGCAGTACTTC. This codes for CASSARGYEQYF.

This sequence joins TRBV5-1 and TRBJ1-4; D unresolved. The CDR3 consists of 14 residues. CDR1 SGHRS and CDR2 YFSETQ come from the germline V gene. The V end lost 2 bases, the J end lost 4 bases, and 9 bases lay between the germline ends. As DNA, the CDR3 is TGCGCCAGCAGCTTCACGGCGGTTAATGAAAAACTGTTTTTT. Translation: CASSFTAVNEKLFF.

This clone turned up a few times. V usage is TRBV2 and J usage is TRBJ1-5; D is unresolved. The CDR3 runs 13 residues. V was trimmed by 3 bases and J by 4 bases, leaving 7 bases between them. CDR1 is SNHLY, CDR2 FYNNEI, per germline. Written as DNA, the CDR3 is TGTGCCAGCAGTGACACGGGGAATCAGCCCCAGCATTTT. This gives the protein CASSDTGNQPQHF.